This T cell receptor beta chain emerged from a study of response to subunit inactivated influenza vaccine. Study-wide results and limits: The study's authors posited that every seasonal influenza vaccination enlists few new T cells.

About this clonotype itself: The target antigen is unknown.

TCRdb fed the RT-PCR reads into MiXCR, producing one record per CDR3 protein. The sample contains about 160,000 distinct CDR3 sequences, 11% of which appear only once. V was trimmed by 6 bases and J by 7 bases, leaving 15 bases between them. This CDR3 comprises 13 residues. Looked up from germline, CDR1 is LNHDA and CDR2 is SQIVND (reference sequence). The sequence was obtained from a man aged 50 or older who received an inactivated influenza vaccine. The sample here was non-naive T cells sorted from PBMCs, taken about 40 days after vaccination. The chain joins TRBV19 to TRBJ1-2; TRBD1 is a possible D gene (5 bases). The CDR3 coding sequence is TGTGCCAGTAGACCGGGGACGGCAGCTGGCTACACCTTC. Translated, it gives CASRPGTAAGYTF.